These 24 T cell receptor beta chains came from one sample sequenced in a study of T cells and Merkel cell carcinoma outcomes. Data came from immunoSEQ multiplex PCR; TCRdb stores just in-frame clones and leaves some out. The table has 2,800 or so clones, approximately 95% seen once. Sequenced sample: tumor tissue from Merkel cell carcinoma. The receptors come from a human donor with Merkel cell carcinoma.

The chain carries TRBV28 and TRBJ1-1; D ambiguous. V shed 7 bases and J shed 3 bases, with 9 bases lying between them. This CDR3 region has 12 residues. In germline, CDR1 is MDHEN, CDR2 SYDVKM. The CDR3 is CASTRGYTEAFF. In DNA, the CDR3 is TGTGCCAGCACCAGAGGTTACACTGAAGCTTTCTTT.

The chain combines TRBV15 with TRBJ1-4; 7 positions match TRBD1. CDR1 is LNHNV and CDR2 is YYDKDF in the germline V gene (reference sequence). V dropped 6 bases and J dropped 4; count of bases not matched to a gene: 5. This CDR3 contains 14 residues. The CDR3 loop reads CATRGDSFNEKLFF. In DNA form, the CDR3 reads TGTGCCACCAGAGGGGACAGTTTTAATGAAAAACTGTTTTTT.

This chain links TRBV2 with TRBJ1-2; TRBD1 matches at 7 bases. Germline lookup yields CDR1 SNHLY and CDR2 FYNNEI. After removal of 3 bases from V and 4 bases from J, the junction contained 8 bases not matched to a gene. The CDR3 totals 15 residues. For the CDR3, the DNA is TGTGCCAGCAGTGATCTTGGAACAGGGGCCTATGGCTACACCTTC. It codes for CASSDLGTGAYGYTF.

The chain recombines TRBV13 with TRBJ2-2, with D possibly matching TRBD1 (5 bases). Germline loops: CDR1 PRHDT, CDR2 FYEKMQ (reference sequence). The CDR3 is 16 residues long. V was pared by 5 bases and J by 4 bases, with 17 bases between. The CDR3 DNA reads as TGTGCCAGCAGCACCATCACAGGTTATATCACCGGGGAGCTGTTTTTT. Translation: CASSTITGYITGELFF. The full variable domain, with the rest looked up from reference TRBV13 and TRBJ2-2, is AAGVIQSPRHLIKEKRETATLKCYPIPRHDTVYWYQQGPGQDPQFLISFYEKMQSDKGSIPDRFSAQQFSDYHSELNMSSLELGDSALYFCASSTITGYITGELFFGEGSRLTVL.

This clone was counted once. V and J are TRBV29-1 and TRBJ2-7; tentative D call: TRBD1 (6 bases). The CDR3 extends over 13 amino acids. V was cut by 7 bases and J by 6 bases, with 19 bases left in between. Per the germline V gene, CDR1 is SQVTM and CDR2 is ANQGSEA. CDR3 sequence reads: CSAVDHYRVEQYF. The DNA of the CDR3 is TGCAGCGCTGTGGATCATTACAGGGTCGAGCAGTACTTC.

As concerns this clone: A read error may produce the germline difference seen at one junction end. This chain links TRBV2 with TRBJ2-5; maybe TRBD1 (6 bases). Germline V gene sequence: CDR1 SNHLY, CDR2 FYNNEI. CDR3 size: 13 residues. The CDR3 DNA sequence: TGTGTCAGCAGGCCGGACAGCCAAGAGACCCAGTACTTC. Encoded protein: CVSRPDSQETQYF. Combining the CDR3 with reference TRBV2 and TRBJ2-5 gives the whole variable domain EPEVTQTPSHQVTQMGQEVILRCVPISNHLYFYWYRQILGQKVEFLVSFYNNEISEKSEIFDDQFSVERPDGSNFTLKIRSTKLEDSAMYFCVSRPDSQETQYFGPGTRLLVL.

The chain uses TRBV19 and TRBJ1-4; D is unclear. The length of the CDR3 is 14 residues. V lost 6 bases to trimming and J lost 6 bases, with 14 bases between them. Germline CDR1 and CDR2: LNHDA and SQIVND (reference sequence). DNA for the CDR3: TGTGCCAGTAGCCCTCCAGGTAGCTATGAAAAACTGTTTTTT. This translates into CASSPPGSYEKLFF.

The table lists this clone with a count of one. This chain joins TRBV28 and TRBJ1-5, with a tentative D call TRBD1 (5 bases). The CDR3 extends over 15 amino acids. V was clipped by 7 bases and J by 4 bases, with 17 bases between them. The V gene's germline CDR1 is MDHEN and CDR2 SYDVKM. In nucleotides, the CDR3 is TGTGCCAGCACCCCTCCGGGGGAGCCAAATCAGCCCCAGCATTTT. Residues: CASTPPGEPNQPQHF.

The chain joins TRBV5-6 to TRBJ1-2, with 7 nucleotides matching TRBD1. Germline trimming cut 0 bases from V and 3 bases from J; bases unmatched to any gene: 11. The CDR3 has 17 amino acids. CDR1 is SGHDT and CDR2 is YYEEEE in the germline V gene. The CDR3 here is CASSLGTGFTWDYGYTF. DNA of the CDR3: TGTGCCAGCAGCTTGGGGACAGGATTTACGTGGGACTATGGCTACACCTTC.

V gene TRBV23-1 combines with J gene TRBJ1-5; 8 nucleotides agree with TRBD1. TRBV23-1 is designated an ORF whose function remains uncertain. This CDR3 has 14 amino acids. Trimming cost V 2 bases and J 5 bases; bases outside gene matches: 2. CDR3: CASSQPGGDQPQHF. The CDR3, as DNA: TGCGCCAGCAGTCAACCAGGGGGCGATCAGCCCCAGCATTTT.

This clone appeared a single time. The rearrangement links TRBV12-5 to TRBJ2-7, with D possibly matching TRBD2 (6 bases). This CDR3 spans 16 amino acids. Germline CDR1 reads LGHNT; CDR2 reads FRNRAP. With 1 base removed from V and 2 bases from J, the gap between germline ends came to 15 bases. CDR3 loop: CASGLGLGGETYEQYF. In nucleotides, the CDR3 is TGTGCTAGTGGTTTGGGCCTCGGCGGGGAAACCTACGAGCAGTACTTC.

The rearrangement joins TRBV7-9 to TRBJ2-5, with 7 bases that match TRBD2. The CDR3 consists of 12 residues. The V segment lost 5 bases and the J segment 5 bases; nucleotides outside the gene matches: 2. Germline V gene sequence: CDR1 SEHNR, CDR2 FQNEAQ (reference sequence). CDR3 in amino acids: CASSREEETQYF. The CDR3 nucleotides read TGTGCCAGCAGCCGGGAGGAGGAGACCCAGTACTTC.

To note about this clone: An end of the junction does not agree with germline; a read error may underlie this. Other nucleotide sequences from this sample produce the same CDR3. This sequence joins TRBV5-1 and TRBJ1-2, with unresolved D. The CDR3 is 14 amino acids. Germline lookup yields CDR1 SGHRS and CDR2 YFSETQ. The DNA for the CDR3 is TGCGCCAGCAGCTTGAGTGGTGGGATAGAGGGCTACACCTTT. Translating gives CASSLSGGIEGYTF.

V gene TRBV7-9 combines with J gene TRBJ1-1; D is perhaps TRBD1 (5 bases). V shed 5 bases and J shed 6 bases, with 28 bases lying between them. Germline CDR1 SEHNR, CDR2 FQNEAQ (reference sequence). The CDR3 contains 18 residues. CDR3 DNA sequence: TGTGCCAGCAGCCCGTCCGAACGGGACCCTCGAACGGGACCTGAAGCTTTCTTT. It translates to CASSPSERDPRTGPEAFF.

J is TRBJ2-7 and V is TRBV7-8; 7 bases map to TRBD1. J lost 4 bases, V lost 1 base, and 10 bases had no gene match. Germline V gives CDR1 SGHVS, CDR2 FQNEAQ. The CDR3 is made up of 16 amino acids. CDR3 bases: TGTGCCAGCAGCTTAGGTAGCAGGGGGTCAACTTACGAGCAGTACTTC. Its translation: CASSLGSRGSTYEQYF.

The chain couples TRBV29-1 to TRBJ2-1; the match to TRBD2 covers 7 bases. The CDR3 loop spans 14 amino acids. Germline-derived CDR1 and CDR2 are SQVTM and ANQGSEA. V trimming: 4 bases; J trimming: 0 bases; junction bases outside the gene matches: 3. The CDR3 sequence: CSVVGGGSYNEQFF. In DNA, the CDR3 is TGCAGCGTTGTCGGCGGGGGCTCCTACAATGAGCAGTTCTTC.

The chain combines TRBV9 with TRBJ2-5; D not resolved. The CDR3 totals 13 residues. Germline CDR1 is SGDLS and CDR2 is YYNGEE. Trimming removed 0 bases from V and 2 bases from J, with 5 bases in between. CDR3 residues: CASSVERQETQYF. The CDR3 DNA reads TGTGCCAGCAGCGTAGAACGGCAAGAGACCCAGTACTTC.

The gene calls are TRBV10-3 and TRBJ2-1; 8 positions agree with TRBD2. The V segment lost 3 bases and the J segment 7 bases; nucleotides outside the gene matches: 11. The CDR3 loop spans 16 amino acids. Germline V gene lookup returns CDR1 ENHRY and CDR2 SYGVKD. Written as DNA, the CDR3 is TGTGCCATCAGTGATGGTCCTAACGGGGGGGCAAATGAGCAGTTCTTC. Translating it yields CAISDGPNGGANEQFF.

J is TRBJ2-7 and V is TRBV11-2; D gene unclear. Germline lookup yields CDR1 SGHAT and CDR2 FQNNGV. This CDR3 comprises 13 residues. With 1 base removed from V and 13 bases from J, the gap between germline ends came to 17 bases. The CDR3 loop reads CASSLGRGRRPYF. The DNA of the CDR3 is TGTGCCAGCAGCTTAGGCCGAGGTCGCAGGCCCTACTTC.

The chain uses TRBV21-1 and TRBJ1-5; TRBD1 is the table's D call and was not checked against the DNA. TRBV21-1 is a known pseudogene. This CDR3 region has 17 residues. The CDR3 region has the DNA TGTGCCAGCAGCATCCAAGGACAGGGTCCTCCGAATCAGCCCCAGCATTTT. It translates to CASSIQGQGPPNQPQHF.

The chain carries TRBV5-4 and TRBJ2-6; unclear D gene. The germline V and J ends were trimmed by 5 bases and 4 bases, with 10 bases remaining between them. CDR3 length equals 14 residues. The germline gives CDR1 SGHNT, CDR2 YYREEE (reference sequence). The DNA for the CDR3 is TGTGCCAGCAGTAGGTGGCAAGGGGCCAACGTCCTGACTTTC. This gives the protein CASSRWQGANVLTF.

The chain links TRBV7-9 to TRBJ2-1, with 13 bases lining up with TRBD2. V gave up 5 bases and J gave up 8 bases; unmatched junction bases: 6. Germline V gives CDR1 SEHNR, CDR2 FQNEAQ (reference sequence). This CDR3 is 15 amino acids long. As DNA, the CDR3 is TGTGCCAGCAGCAGGGGACTAGCGGGGCGGGATGAGCAGTTCTTC. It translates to CASSRGLAGRDEQFF.

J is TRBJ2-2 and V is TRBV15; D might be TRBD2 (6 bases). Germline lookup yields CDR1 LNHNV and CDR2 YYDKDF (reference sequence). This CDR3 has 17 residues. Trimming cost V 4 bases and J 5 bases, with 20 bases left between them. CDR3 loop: CATSKELATTGTGELFF. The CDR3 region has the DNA TGTGCCACCAGCAAGGAACTAGCCACGACGGGGACCGGGGAGCTGTTTTTT.

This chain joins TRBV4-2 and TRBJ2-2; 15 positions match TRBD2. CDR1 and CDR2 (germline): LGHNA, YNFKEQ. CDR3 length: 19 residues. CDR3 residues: CVSSQIGTSGRRVTGELFF. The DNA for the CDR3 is TGTGTTAGCAGCCAAATCGGGACTAGCGGGAGGCGGGTCACCGGGGAGCTGTTTTTT.